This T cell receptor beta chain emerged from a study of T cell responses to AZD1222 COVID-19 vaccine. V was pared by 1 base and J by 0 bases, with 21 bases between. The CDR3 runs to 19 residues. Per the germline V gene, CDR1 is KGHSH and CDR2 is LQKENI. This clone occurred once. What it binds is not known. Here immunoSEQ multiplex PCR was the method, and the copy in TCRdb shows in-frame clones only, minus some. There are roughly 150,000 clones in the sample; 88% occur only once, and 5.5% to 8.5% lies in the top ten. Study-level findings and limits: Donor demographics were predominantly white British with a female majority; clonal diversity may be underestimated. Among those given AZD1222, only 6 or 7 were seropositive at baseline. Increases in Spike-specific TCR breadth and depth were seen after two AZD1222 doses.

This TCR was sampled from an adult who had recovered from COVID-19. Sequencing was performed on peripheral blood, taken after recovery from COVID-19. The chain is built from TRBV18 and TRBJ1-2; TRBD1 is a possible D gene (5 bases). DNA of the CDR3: TGTGCCAGCTCACCACTTCGGGTAGGGGCCGCCGAAACTAACTATGGCTACACCTTC. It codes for CASSPLRVGAAETNYGYTF.